This TCR beta chain was retrieved from a study of cytomegalovirus exposure and HLA in healthy donors. Study observations and caveats: TCR beta sequences numbering some 17,000 were associated with HLA alleles at 0.05 false discovery rate in a later analysis. Among TCR beta chains, those listed as cytomegalovirus-associated numbered over 150.

The study sampled nominally healthy donors, though unrecorded immune exposures were likely. PCR was performed using 60 Vbeta and 13 Jbeta primers. Profiled with immunoSEQ multiplex PCR; TCRdb holds only in-frame clones, not every one. The sample holds under 200,000 clones, approximately 80% seen once. This CDR3 contains 15 residues. Deletions cut 7 bases from V and 4 bases from J, with 16 bases between. Germline lookup yields CDR1 LNHDA and CDR2 SQIVND (reference sequence). A note on this clone: Its antigen is undetermined.

Sequencing used PBMCs. The chain couples TRBV19 to TRBJ2-2; weak D call: TRBD2 (6 bases). This TCR came from a man aged 40-50 years in good health and CMV-seronegative. CDR3 sequence reads: CASTLAGRGTGELFF. The CDR3 bases are TGTGCCAGTACGTTGGCAGGGCGGGGCACCGGGGAGCTGTTTTTT.